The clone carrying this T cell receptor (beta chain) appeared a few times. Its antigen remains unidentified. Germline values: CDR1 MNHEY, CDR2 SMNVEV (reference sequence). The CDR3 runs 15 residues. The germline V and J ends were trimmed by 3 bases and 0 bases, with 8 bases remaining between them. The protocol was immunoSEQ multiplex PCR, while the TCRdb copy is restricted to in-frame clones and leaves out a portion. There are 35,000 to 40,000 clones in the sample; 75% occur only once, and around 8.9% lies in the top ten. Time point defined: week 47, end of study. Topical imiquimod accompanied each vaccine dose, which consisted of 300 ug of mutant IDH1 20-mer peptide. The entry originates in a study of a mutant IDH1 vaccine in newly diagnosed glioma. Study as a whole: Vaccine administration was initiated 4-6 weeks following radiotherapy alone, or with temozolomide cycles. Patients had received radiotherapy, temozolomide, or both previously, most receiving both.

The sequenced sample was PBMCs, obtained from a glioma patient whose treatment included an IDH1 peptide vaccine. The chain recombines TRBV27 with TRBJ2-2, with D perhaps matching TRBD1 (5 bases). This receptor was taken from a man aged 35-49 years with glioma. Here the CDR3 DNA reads TGTGCCAGCAGTTTCTCGACAGCGAACACCGGGGAGCTGTTTTTT. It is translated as CASSFSTANTGELFF.